These 19 T cell receptor beta chains came from one sample sequenced in a study of T-cell reconstitution after alpha-beta-depleted transplantation in children (dated by TCRdb to about 2016). The sample's treatment or condition, from its label and the paper: allogeneic hematopoietic cell transplantation with graft depleted of TCRalphabeta T cells and CD19 B cells. The protocol used for the library was PCR. These reads were obtained on an Illumina HiSeq 2500. TCR libraries were prepared with molecular barcoding, using unique molecular identifiers to normalize TCRbeta repertoire quantification. TCRdb reprocessing: public reads trimmed at Q25 with fastp, clones called with MiXCR, in-frame beta chains kept. A single entry per CDR3 protein holds the most common genes and DNA from its merged rows. The sample records 200,000 to 250,000 distinct CDR3 sequences, roughly 24% of which are singletons. The ten largest account for around 2.5% of the sample.

The sample in question was PBMCs, obtained before TCRalphabeta/CD19-depleted stem cell transplant. Receptors originate from a girl aged 2-10 years with Fanconi anemia, due to receive a stem cell transplant.

The V and J genes are TRBV20-1 and TRBJ2-7, with 10 bases lining up with TRBD1. Germline assignment: CDR1 DFQATT and CDR2 SNEGSKA (reference sequence). The CDR3 runs to 14 residues. J gave up 2 bases and V 3 bases, and 4 bases lay outside the gene matches. CDR3 amino acids: CSARKTGGPYEQYF. Written as DNA, the CDR3 is TGCAGTGCTAGGAAGACAGGGGGCCCCTACGAGCAGTACTTC.

This clonotype has just a few counts. This chain joins TRBV7-3 and TRBJ2-1; a weak D match, TRBD1 (5 bases). Germline values: CDR1 SGHTA, CDR2 FQGTGA. There are 15 residues in the CDR3. V was pared by 3 bases and J by 5 bases, with 14 bases between. The CDR3 DNA follows: TGTGCCAGCAGCTTGGCCCTTCTAGGGGACAATGAGCAGTTCTTC. Encoded protein: CASSLALLGDNEQFF.

This clonotype has only a few counts. This chain joins TRBV7-2 and TRBJ2-5, with D possibly TRBD2 on 5 matching bases. Germline V gene data show CDR1 as SGHTA and CDR2 as FQGNSA. CDR3 length equals 16 residues. The V end was cut by 5 bases, the J end by 2 bases, with 18 bases between. The DNA of the CDR3 is TGTGCCAGCAGCCCTAGGTTGACTAACCTACAAGAGACCCAGTACTTC. It encodes CASSPRLTNLQETQYF.

The chain combines TRBV4-1 with TRBJ1-3; 7 bases fit TRBD1. In germline, CDR1 is MGHRA, CDR2 YSYEKL. The CDR3 runs to 16 residues. The trim removed 4 bases at V and 0 bases at J, leaving 6 bases unmatched. CDR3 sequence: CASSLSTGPSGNTIYF. CDR3 nucleotides: TGCGCCAGCAGCCTCTCGACAGGGCCCTCTGGAAACACCATATATTTT.

A few counts support this clonotype. The rearrangement joins TRBV20-1 to TRBJ1-2; D may be TRBD1 (6 bases). CDR3 length: 11 amino acids. Germline-derived CDR1 and CDR2 are DFQATT and SNEGSKA (reference sequence). V was shortened by 3 bases and J by 7 bases, with 9 bases between the two germline ends. The CDR3 sequence: CSARVRGGYTF. Written as DNA, the CDR3 is TGCAGTGCTAGGGTCAGGGGTGGCTACACCTTC.

The chain carries TRBV20-1 and TRBJ2-7; D unclear. Germline V gene lookup returns CDR1 DFQATT and CDR2 SNEGSKA (reference sequence). This CDR3 comprises 13 residues. V was trimmed by 3 bases and J by 0 bases, leaving 9 bases between them. For the CDR3, the DNA is TGCAGTGCTAGTGGTGTCAGCTCCTACGAGCAGTACTTC. It encodes CSASGVSSYEQYF.

This clonotype appeared many times. The chain combines TRBV29-1 with TRBJ2-6, with a possible D match to TRBD1 (5 bases). Germline loops: CDR1 SQVTM, CDR2 ANQGSEA. V was clipped by 5 bases and J by 0 bases, with 14 bases between them. The CDR3 consists of 16 residues. CDR3 protein: CSVSHRSPSGANVLTF. The CDR3, as DNA: TGCAGCGTTTCTCACAGGAGTCCCTCTGGGGCCAACGTCCTGACTTTC.

In this sample, this clonotype turned up many times. The chain is built from TRBV9 and TRBJ2-5, with D maybe TRBD1 (6 bases). Germline CDR1 SGDLS, CDR2 YYNGEE. The CDR3 runs 14 residues. V was trimmed by 4 bases and J by 2 bases, leaving 12 bases between them. The CDR3 here is CASSTSGQQETQYF. The CDR3 DNA reads as TGTGCCAGCAGCACTTCTGGACAGCAAGAGACCCAGTACTTC.

This clonotype showed up many times. V gene TRBV29-1 combines with J gene TRBJ2-1; D unclear. Trimming shortened V by 4 bases and J by 0 bases, and 10 bases separated the two germline ends. The CDR3 loop spans 14 amino acids. Germline assignment: CDR1 SQVTM and CDR2 ANQGSEA. This chain's CDR3 is CSVVSESSYNEQFF. The DNA for the CDR3 is TGCAGCGTTGTTTCGGAAAGCTCCTACAATGAGCAGTTCTTC.

The chain employs TRBV5-1 and TRBJ2-3; D might be TRBD1 (6 bases). With 1 base removed from V and 5 bases from J, the gap between germline ends came to 20 bases. This CDR3 comprises 17 residues. Germline lookup yields CDR1 SGHRS and CDR2 YFSETQ. The CDR3, as DNA: TGCGCCAGCAGCTTGCCGGGACACTCCGTAGAGGGAGATACGCAGTATTTT. Its protein product is CASSLPGHSVEGDTQYF.

The rearrangement links TRBV27 to TRBJ2-1, with TRBD1 matching over 8 bases. This CDR3 contains 15 residues. V lost 5 bases and J lost 6; bases outside the gene matches: 9. From germline, CDR1 is MNHEY and CDR2 SMNVEV (reference sequence). The CDR3 nucleotides are TGTGCCAGCAGTGATGGACAGGGAACCCTCAATGAGCAGTTCTTC. This encodes CASSDGQGTLNEQFF.

The table lists this clonotype with many counts. The chain links TRBV29-1 to TRBJ1-2; 8 bases match TRBD1. CDR1 is SQVTM, CDR2 ANQGSEA, per germline. Germline trimming cut 7 bases from V and 4 bases from J; bases unmatched to any gene: 14. CDR3 length: 15 amino acids. The CDR3 DNA follows: TGCAGCGCTGTGCGGGGACAGGCCTCCACCTATGGCTACACCTTC. Translated: CSAVRGQASTYGYTF.

This clonotype showed up many times. The rearrangement uses TRBV29-1 and TRBJ1-6, with D perhaps matching TRBD1 (6 bases). CDR3 length: 13 residues. Trimming cost V 4 bases and J 9 bases, with 13 bases left between them. Germline V gives CDR1 SQVTM, CDR2 ANQGSEA. CDR3 sequence: CSVGGGRGSPLHF. The DNA for the CDR3 is TGCAGCGTTGGGGGGGGGCGCGGTTCACCCCTCCACTTT.

The chain joins TRBV18 to TRBJ2-7; the D gene is possibly TRBD1 (5 bases). This CDR3 comprises 14 residues. The V and J ends lost 1 base and 4 bases respectively, with 11 bases between them. Germline V CDR1 and CDR2: KGHSH, LQKENI. This CDR3 reads CASSPRSTEYEQYF. The CDR3 coding sequence is TGTGCCAGCTCACCACGCTCGACAGAGTACGAGCAGTACTTC.

This clonotype was picked up many times. V gene TRBV9 combines with J gene TRBJ2-5, with TRBD2 matching over 8 bases. The germline gives CDR1 SGDLS, CDR2 YYNGEE. CDR3 length: 15 residues. J lost 5 bases, V lost 0 bases, and 6 bases had no gene match. This chain's CDR3 is CASSVGAGVAETQYF. The DNA for the CDR3 is TGTGCCAGCAGCGTAGGAGCGGGAGTGGCGGAGACCCAGTACTTC.

This clonotype was recorded many times. J is TRBJ1-4 and V is TRBV12-3 or TRBV12-4; 9 bases match TRBD1. V dropped 5 bases and J dropped 8; count of bases not matched to a gene: 6. The length of the CDR3 is 14 residues. CDR3 DNA: TGTGCCAGCAGTCATGGGACAGGGAACGAAAAACTGTTTTTT. Protein: CASSHGTGNEKLFF.

This clonotype was observed at least ten times. This chain uses TRBV24-1 with TRBJ2-3; D is ambiguous. This CDR3 has 13 amino acids. CDR1 is KGHDR and CDR2 is SFDVKD in the germline V gene. V was pared by 7 bases and J by 6 bases, with 13 bases between. CDR3 amino acids: CATSGLGLDTQYF. In DNA, the CDR3 is TGTGCCACCAGCGGGCTCGGGCTGGATACGCAGTATTTT.

There are many counts of this clonotype. The rearrangement joins TRBV6-5 to TRBJ1-3; 7 positions match TRBD1. Germline V lookup: CDR1 MNHEY, CDR2 SVGAGI. The V and J ends lost 4 bases and 1 base, in that order; junction bases with no gene match: 1. The CDR3 contains 14 residues. CDR3 loop: CASSSTGSGNTIYF. The CDR3, as DNA: TGTGCCAGCAGTTCGACAGGGTCTGGAAACACCATATATTTT.

The rearrangement links TRBV5-6 to TRBJ2-3, with D possibly TRBD2 on 6 matching bases. The CDR3 length is 16 residues. Germline CDR1 is SGHDT and CDR2 is YYEEEE. Trimming took off 4 bases at V and 4 bases at J, with 19 bases between the two ends. DNA for the CDR3: TGTGCCAGCAGCGATCTTAGCGGAGGTGGCGCAGATACGCAGTATTTT. Translation gives CASSDLSGGGADTQYF. The full variable domain, with the rest looked up from reference TRBV5-6 and TRBJ2-3, is DAGVTQSPTHLIKTRGQQVTLRCSPKSGHDTVSWYQQALGQGPQFIFQYYEEEERQRGNFPDRFSGHQFPNYSSELNVNALLLGDSALYLCASSDLSGGGADTQYFGPGTRLTVL.